This note documents a single TCR beta chain sequence. What it recognizes is unknown. Repertoires were generated with immunoSEQ multiplex PCR, while TCRdb's copy carries only in-frame clones and drops some. This table holds 200,000 or so clones, approximately 86% found once. These data are taken from a study of cytomegalovirus exposure and HLA in healthy donors. Study conclusions and caveats: Reports described diagnosis of cytomegalovirus status by the classifier as highly specific and sensitive. The study listed some 160 cytomegalovirus-associated TCR beta chains.

The V gene end was trimmed by 3 bases and the J gene end by 10 bases; junction bases not matched to a gene: 2. From germline, CDR1 is MDHEN and CDR2 SYDVKM. This CDR3 is built from 13 residues. The TCR originated in a woman aged 18 to 35 in good health and CMV-seronegative. V is TRBV28 and J is TRBJ2-1; 11 bases align to TRBD2. Source material: PBMCs. Here the CDR3 reads CASSLASGREQFF. The CDR3 region has the DNA TGTGCCAGCAGTTTGGCTAGCGGGAGGGAGCAGTTCTTC.